This is a list of T cell receptor beta chains from one sample in a study of regulatory T cells in long-lasting Graves disease. One entry per CDR3 protein, called by TCRdb with MiXCR from the multiplex PCR reads. The sample has about 400,000 distinct CDR3 sequences; 15% to 20% are singletons. These data also featured in a second study, about T cells in Graves' hyperthyroidism and ophthalmopathy.

The sequences come from peripheral blood mononuclear cells (PBMCs), collected at new diagnosis, from a patient treated with antithyroid drugs. All receptors come from a woman aged 18-29 years with Graves disease. CDR3s include the opening cysteine and the closing phenylalanine or tryptophan. The D gene is left open where the match is weak. Size tells how often a clone was seen (once, few, many) or the class of an expanded clone, and some rows leave it out.

d_call j_call v_call clone_size cdr3_aa cdr3_nt
NA TRBJ2-4 TRBV7-8 many CASSRSRDALGKNIQYF TGTGCCAGCAGCCGGTCGCGGGACGCCCTCGGCAAAAACATTCAGTACTTC
NA TRBJ2-1 TRBV29-1 few CSAGGGKEQFF TGCAGCGCCGGAGGGGGCAAGGAGCAGTTCTTC
TRBD2 TRBJ2-1 TRBV24-1 many CATSDPTSSGSSYNEQFF TGTGCCACCAGTGATCCCACCTCTAGCGGGAGCTCCTACAATGAGCAGTTCTTC
NA TRBJ2-3 TRBV3-1 few CASSHRSTFVVDTQYF TGTGCCAGCAGCCACAGATCGACTTTCGTGGTAGATACGCAGTATTTT
NA TRBJ1-2 TRBV7-9 many CASSFAPFGANYGYTF TGTGCCAGCAGCTTTGCCCCTTTCGGGGCGAACTATGGCTACACCTTC
NA TRBJ1-6 TRBV9 few CASSQDQSSYNSPLHF TGTGCCAGCAGCCAAGATCAGAGCTCCTATAATTCACCCCTCCACTTT
NA TRBJ1-1 TRBV20-1 many CSAPQGDTEAFF TGCAGTGCCCCCCAAGGGGACACTGAAGCTTTCTTT
NA TRBJ2-3 TRBV10-3 many CAIRVGSTDTQYF TGTGCCATCAGGGTCGGGAGCACAGATACGCAGTATTTT
TRBD2 TRBJ2-7 TRBV5-1 few CASSLAGLGGYEQYF TGCGCCAGCAGCTTGGCCGGGCTCGGGGGGTACGAGCAGTACTTC
NA TRBJ2-1 TRBV3-1 many CASSQGLEYNEQFF TGTGCCAGCAGCCAAGGGCTAGAGTACAATGAGCAGTTCTTC
TRBD1 TRBJ1-1 TRBV5-1 many CASSIPGTGAREAFF TGCGCCAGCAGCATCCCCGGGACAGGGGCCCGTGAAGCTTTCTTT
NA TRBJ2-2 TRBV28 many CASSFPTQNTGELFF TGTGCCAGCAGTTTCCCCACGCAGAACACCGGGGAGCTGTTTTTT
NA TRBJ1-2 TRBV12-3/TRBV12-4 many CASSLSSYGYTF TGTGCCAGCAGTTTAAGTTCATATGGCTACACCTTC
NA TRBJ2-7 TRBV11-2 many CASSLGTEGYEQYF TGTGCCAGCAGCTTGGGGACGGAAGGCTACGAGCAGTACTTC
NA TRBJ2-7 TRBV6-5 few CASSYSNMEGWGFEQYF TGTGCCAGCAGTTACTCGAATATGGAAGGGTGGGGATTCGAGCAGTACTTC
NA TRBJ1-1 TRBV5-1 many CASSGRGDGITEAFF TGCGCCAGCAGCGGGCGGGGGGATGGGATCACTGAAGCTTTCTTT
NA TRBJ2-7 TRBV6-1 many CASRGAPSYEQYF TGTGCCAGCAGAGGGGCACCCTCTTACGAGCAGTACTTC
NA TRBJ1-4 TRBV15 few CATSVGNEKLFF TGTGCCACCAGCGTAGGGAATGAAAAACTGTTTTTT
NA TRBJ1-1 TRBV6-2/TRBV6-3 NA CASRYGPSRDTEAFF TGTGCCAGCAGATACGGGCCATCGCGGGACACTGAAGCTTTCTTT
TRBD2 TRBJ2-7 TRBV11-2 many CASSRGVAGTTYEQYF TGTGCCAGCAGCAGGGGAGTAGCGGGTACTACCTACGAGCAGTACTTC
TRBD2 TRBJ2-1 TRBV3-1 many CASSHATGLAGNEQFF TGTGCCAGCAGCCACGCTACGGGACTAGCAGGAAATGAGCAGTTCTTC
TRBD1 TRBJ2-1 TRBV11-3 many CASSSQGALDNEQFF TGTGCCAGCAGCTCACAGGGGGCGCTAGACAATGAGCAGTTCTTC
NA TRBJ1-6 TRBV12-3/TRBV12-4 many CASSFRQRRNSPLHF TGTGCCAGCAGTTTCAGACAGAGGCGTAATTCACCCCTCCACTTT
TRBD1 TRBJ2-7 TRBV29-1 many CSAQDRGLYEQYF TGCAGCGCCCAGGACAGGGGCCTTTACGAGCAGTACTTC
NA TRBJ1-1 TRBV6-1 many CASREGDVATEAFF TGTGCCAGCAGAGAAGGGGATGTAGCCACTGAAGCTTTCTTT
NA TRBJ1-6 TRBV9 NA CASSGLNSPLHF TGTGCCAGCAGCGGCCTGAATTCACCCCTCCACTTT
NA TRBJ1-2 TRBV4-1 once CASSQSLGQGGYGYTF TGCGCCAGCAGCCAATCCCTAGGGCAGGGTGGCTATGGCTACACCTTC
NA TRBJ2-1 TRBV30 many CAWSVQDYNEQFF TGTGCCTGGAGTGTACAAGACTACAATGAGCAGTTCTTC
NA TRBJ2-7 TRBV15 few CATSIGQSYEQYF TGTGCCACCAGCATCGGACAGTCCTACGAGCAGTACTTC
TRBD2 TRBJ2-1 TRBV5-1 NA CASSSQGTSGRGDYNEQFF TGCGCCAGCAGCAGCCAAGGGACTAGCGGGAGGGGGGACTACAATGAGCAGTTCTTC
NA TRBJ1-6 TRBV10-3 NA CAISEAGLYNSPLHF TGTGCCATCAGTGAGGCTGGATTATATAATTCACCCCTCCACTTT
NA TRBJ1-1 TRBV3-1 many CASSPGRWTEAFF TGTGCCAGCAGCCCAGGGCGGTGGACTGAAGCTTTCTTT